This entry lists 13 T cell receptor beta chains sequenced from one sample in a study of cytomegalovirus exposure and HLA in healthy donors. With 60 Vbeta and 13 Jbeta primers, the PCR was carried out. Sequencing was performed with immunoSEQ multiplex PCR; in TCRdb, only in-frame clones are kept and a portion is missing. The sample includes approximately 150,000 clones, approximately 79% of them seen just once. The sample comprised PBMCs. The receptors come from a male donor in good health and CMV-seronegative.

The chain uses TRBV5-1 and TRBJ2-5, with a tentative D call TRBD2 (5 bases). The V end lost 2 bases, the J end lost 4 bases, and 9 bases lay between the germline ends. CDR3 length: 13 amino acids. In germline, CDR1 is SGHRS, CDR2 YFSETQ. The DNA for the CDR3 is TGCGCCAGCAGCTTTCAAGGACTAGAGACCCAGTACTTC. Translation gives CASSFQGLETQYF. Using reference TRBV5-1 and TRBJ2-5 for the parts outside the CDR3, the full variable domain is KAGVTQTPRYLIKTRGQQVTLSCSPISGHRSVSWYQQTPGQGLQFLFEYFSETQRNKGNFPGRFSGRQFSNSRSEMNVSTLELGDSALYLCASSFQGLETQYFGPGTRLLVL.

The gene calls are TRBV5-1 and TRBJ1-1; perhaps TRBD1 as D (5 bases). CDR3 length: 15 residues. Trimming took off 0 bases at V and 2 bases at J, with 11 bases between the two ends. Germline V gives CDR1 SGHRS, CDR2 YFSETQ. The CDR3 nucleotides are TGCGCCAGCAGCTTGGGGGGGGGAACAAACACTGAAGCTTTCTTT. It encodes CASSLGGGTNTEAFF.

This clone was observed a few times. The V and J genes are TRBV7-8 and TRBJ2-2, with 8 bases fitting TRBD2. The germline CDR1 and CDR2 sequences are SGHVS and FQNEAQ. Unmatched junction bases numbered 13, after V lost 5 bases and J lost 5 bases. The CDR3 is made up of 17 amino acids. CDR3 sequence reads: CASSPLEAGVGTGELFF. CDR3 DNA sequence: TGTGCCAGCAGCCCCTTGGAAGCGGGAGTAGGAACCGGGGAGCTGTTTTTT. Drawing the rest from reference TRBV7-8 and TRBJ2-2, the complete variable domain is GAGVSQSPRYKVAKRGQDVALRCDPISGHVSLFWYQQALGQGPEFLTYFQNEAQLDKSGLPSDRFFAERPEGSVSTLKIQRTQQEDSAVYLCASSPLEAGVGTGELFFGEGSRLTVL.

The chain is built from TRBV27 and TRBJ2-7, with 9 bases that match TRBD1. CDR1 is MNHEY, CDR2 SMNVEV, per germline (reference sequence). V dropped 6 bases and J dropped 0; count of bases not matched to a gene: 6. The CDR3 consists of 15 residues. CDR3 in amino acids: CASRPGTGYSYEQYF. The CDR3 DNA reads TGTGCCAGCAGGCCCGGGACAGGGTACTCCTACGAGCAGTACTTC.

This clone was found a few times. The V and J genes are TRBV19 and TRBJ1-2; 8 nucleotides align to TRBD1. This CDR3 contains 13 residues. Germline lookup yields CDR1 LNHDA and CDR2 SQIVND (reference sequence). The junction had 4 bases not matched to a gene; V was cut back by 6 bases and J by 4 bases. The DNA of the CDR3 is TGTGCCAGTAGATCCGGACAGGGCTATGGCTACACCTTC. Its protein product is CASRSGQGYGYTF.

The J gene is TRBJ1-4, the V gene TRBV30; perhaps TRBD1 as D (6 bases). V dropped 0 bases and J dropped 7 bases, with 15 bases sitting between them. CDR3 length: 15 amino acids. Per germline, CDR1 GTSNPN and CDR2 SVGIG (reference sequence). CDR3 sequence (DNA): TGTGCCTGGAGTGTAGGGCAGGGGCACGTTGAAAAACTGTTTTTT. Protein sequence: CAWSVGQGHVEKLFF.

The chain employs TRBV7-2 and TRBJ2-7; a weak D match, TRBD2 (6 bases). Deletions cut 2 bases from V and 1 base from J, with 15 bases between. Germline V gene data show CDR1 as SGHTA and CDR2 as FQGNSA. The CDR3 loop spans 16 amino acids. Here the CDR3 reads CASSLITGSPSYEQYF. For the CDR3, the DNA is TGTGCCAGCAGCTTAATCACCGGGAGTCCGTCCTACGAGCAGTACTTC. Together with reference TRBV7-2 and TRBJ2-7, the CDR3 gives the full variable domain: GAGVSQSPSNKVTEKGKDVELRCDPISGHTALYWYRQSLGQGLEFLIYFQGNSAPDKSGLPSDRFSAERTGGSVSTLTIQRTQQEDSAVYLCASSLITGSPSYEQYFGPGTRLTVT.

J is TRBJ2-5 and V is TRBV29-1, with 8 bases aligning to TRBD1. V was clipped by 3 bases and J by 5 bases; unmatched bases: 14. This CDR3 is 16 amino acids long. Germline CDR1 is SQVTM and CDR2 is ANQGSEA. In DNA, the CDR3 is TGCAGCGTTGACGCCGGGACAGGTCTCTCCCGGGAGACCCAGTACTTC. As protein: CSVDAGTGLSRETQYF.

Remarks on this clone: At one end the junction does not follow the germline gene, possibly because of a read error. This chain links TRBV7-9 with TRBJ1-1, with D unresolved. CDR1 is SEHNR and CDR2 is FQNEAQ in the germline V gene (reference sequence). This CDR3 is 15 amino acids long. The CDR3 DNA reads TGTTCCAGCAGCTTAGTTCTAGGTCCGAACACTGAAGCTTTCTTT. It specifies CSSSLVLGPNTEAFF. The full variable domain, in which reference TRBV7-9 and TRBJ1-1 provide the parts outside the CDR3, is DTGVSQNPRHKITKRGQNVTFRCDPISEHNRLYWYRQTLGQGPEFLTYFQNEAQLEKSRLLSDRFSAERPKGSFSTLEIQRTEQGDSAMYLCSSSLVLGPNTEAFFGQGTRLTVV.

The rearrangement joins TRBV6-6 to TRBJ1-2; 8 bases are a match to TRBD1. V lost 8 bases and J lost 5; bases outside the gene matches: 4. Germline V lookup: CDR1 MNHNY, CDR2 SVGAGI (reference sequence). This CDR3 comprises 12 residues. CDR3 sequence reads: CASGQGFYGYTF. The CDR3 DNA reads TGTGCCAGCGGACAGGGCTTTTATGGCTACACCTTC.

The V call is TRBV7-2, the J call TRBJ1-2, with D unresolved. CDR1 is SGHTA and CDR2 is FQGNSA in the germline V gene. Trimming removed 4 bases at V and 2 bases at J, with 11 bases between. The length of the CDR3 is 14 residues. CDR3 nucleotide sequence: TGTGCCAGCAGCTATTGGACTGGGAACTATGGCTACACCTTC. It yields the protein CASSYWTGNYGYTF.

This chain links TRBV5-4 with TRBJ1-2, with D possibly being TRBD1 (6 bases). The CDR3 consists of 13 residues. V lost 4 bases to trimming and J lost 8 bases, with 15 bases between them. Germline V gene sequence: CDR1 SGHNT, CDR2 YYREEE (reference sequence). CDR3 in amino acids: CASSPPGVGGYTF. In nucleotides, the CDR3 is TGTGCCAGCAGCCCGCCAGGGGTTGGCGGCTACACCTTC.

The chain combines TRBV6-1 with TRBJ2-1, with a tentative D call TRBD2 (6 bases). This CDR3 has 15 amino acids. V lost 1 base to trimming and J lost 4 bases, with 11 bases between them. Germline-derived CDR1 and CDR2 are MNHNS and SASEGT. The CDR3 nucleotides are TGTGCCAGCAGTGAAGAAACTAGCCGATACAATGAGCAGTTCTTC. Its protein product is CASSEETSRYNEQFF.